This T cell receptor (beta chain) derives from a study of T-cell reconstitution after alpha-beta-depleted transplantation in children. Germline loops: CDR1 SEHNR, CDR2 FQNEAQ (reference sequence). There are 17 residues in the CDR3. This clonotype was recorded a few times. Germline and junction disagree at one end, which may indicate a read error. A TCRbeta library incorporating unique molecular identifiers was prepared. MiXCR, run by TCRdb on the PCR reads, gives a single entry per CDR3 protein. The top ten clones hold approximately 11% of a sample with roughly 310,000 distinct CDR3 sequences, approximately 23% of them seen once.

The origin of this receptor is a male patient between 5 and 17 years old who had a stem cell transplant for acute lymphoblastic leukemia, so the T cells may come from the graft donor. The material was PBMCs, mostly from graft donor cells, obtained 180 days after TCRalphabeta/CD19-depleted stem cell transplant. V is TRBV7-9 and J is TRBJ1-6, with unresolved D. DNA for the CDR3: TGTGCCAGCAGCTTAGGCACAGTTTTTTCCAGTCATTCAGCCCTCCACTTT. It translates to CASSLGTVFSSHSALHF.